Included here is one T cell receptor (beta chain) sequence, with context. TCRdb keeps only in-frame clones here, not all; method: immunoSEQ multiplex PCR. Among about 440,000 clones listed, about 90% were seen once. The data belong to a study of blood T cell repertoires in COVID-19. At the level of the study: Sources were T cells, B-cell-depleted T cells, or PBMCs; the material itself was cDNA or gDNA.

Participants spanned ages about 18 to 89 years and resided in 24 US areas. Cohort 3 donors were reported recovered after two negative PCRs, clearance, or symptom resolution. The CDR3 extends over 15 amino acids. CDR1 is MGHRA, CDR2 YSYEKL, per germline. The junction had 5 bases not matched to a gene; V was cut back by 2 bases and J by 2 bases. The sample taken for sequencing was PBMCs or T cells enriched from blood (not recorded which). This chain joins TRBV4-1 and TRBJ1-2, with TRBD1 matching over 7 bases. The TCR originated in a man younger than 35 who had recovered from COVID-19. The CDR3 region is CASSQPGTANYGYTF. CDR3 coding DNA: TGCGCCAGCAGCCAACCCGGGACAGCCAACTATGGCTACACCTTC.